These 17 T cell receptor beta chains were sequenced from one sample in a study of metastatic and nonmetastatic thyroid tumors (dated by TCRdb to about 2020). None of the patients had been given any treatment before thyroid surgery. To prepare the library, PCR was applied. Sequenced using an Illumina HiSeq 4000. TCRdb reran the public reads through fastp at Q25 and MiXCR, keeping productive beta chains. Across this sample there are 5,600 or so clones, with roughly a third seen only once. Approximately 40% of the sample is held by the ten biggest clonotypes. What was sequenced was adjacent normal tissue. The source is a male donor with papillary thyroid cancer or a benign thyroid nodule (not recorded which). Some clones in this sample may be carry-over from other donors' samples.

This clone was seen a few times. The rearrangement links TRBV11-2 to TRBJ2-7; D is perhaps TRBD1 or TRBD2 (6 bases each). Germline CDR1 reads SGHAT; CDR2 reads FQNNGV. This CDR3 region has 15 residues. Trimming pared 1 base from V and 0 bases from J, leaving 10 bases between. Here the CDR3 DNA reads TGTGCCAGCAGCTTAGGAGGGGGGCGCTCCTACGAGCAGTACTTC. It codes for CASSLGGGRSYEQYF.

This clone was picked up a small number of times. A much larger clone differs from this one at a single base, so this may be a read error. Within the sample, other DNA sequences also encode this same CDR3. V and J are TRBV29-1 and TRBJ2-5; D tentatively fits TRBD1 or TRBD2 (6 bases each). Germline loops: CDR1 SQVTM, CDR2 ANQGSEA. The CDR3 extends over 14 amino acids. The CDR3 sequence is CSVGGAPRGETQYF. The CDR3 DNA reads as TGCAGCGTTGGGGGGGCCCCCCGGGGAGAGACACAGTACTTC. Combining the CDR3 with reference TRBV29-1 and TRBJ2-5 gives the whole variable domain SAVISQKPSRDICQRGTSLTIQCQVDSQVTMMFWYRQQPGQSLTLIATANQGSEATYESGFVIDKFPISRPNLTFSTLTVSNMSPEDSSIYLCSVGGAPRGETQYFGPGTRLLVL.

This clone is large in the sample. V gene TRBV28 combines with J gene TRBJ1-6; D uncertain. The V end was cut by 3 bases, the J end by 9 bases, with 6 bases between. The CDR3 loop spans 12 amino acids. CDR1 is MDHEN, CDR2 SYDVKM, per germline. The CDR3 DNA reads TGTGCCAGCAGTTTTCAGACTTCACCCCTCCACTTT. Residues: CASSFQTSPLHF.

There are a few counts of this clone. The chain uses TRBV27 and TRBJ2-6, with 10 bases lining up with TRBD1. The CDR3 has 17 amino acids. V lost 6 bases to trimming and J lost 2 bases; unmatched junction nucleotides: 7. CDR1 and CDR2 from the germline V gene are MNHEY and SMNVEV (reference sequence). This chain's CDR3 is CASREGQGTTGANVLTF. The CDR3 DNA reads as TGTGCCAGCAGGGAGGGACAGGGGACGACTGGGGCCAACGTCCTGACTTTC.

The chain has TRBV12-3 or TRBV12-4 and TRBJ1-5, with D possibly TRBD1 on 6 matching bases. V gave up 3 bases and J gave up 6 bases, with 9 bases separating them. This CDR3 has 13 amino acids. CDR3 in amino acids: CASSLETGQPQHF. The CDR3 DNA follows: TGTGCCAGCAGTTTGGAGACAGGTCAGCCCCAGCATTTT.

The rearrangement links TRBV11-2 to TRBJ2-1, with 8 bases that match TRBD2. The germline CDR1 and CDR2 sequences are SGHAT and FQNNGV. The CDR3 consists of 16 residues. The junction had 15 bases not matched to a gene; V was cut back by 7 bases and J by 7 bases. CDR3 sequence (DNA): TGTGCCAGCATCCTCGGTACTAGCGGATTTAAGAATGAGCAGTTCTTC. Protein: CASILGTSGFKNEQFF.

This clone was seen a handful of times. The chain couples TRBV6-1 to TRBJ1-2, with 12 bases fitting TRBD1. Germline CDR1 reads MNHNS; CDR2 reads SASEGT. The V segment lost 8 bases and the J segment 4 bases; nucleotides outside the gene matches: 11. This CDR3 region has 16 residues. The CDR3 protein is CASYFPGTGGSYGYTF. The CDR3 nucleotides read TGTGCCAGCTATTTCCCCGGGACAGGGGGCAGCTATGGCTACACCTTC.

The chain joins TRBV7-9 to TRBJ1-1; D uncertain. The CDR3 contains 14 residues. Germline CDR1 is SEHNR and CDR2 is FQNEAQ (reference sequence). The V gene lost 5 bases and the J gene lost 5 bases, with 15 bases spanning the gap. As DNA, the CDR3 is TGTGCCAGCAGCATTGGAGGAGGTTTGACTGAAGCTTTCTTT. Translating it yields CASSIGGGLTEAFF.

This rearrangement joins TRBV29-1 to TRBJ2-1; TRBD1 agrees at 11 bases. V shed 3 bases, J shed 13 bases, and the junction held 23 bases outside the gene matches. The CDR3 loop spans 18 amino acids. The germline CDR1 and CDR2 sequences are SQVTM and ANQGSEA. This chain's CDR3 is CSVDGAEWPGQGAGGQFF. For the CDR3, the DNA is TGCAGCGTTGATGGGGCCGAGTGGCCTGGACAGGGGGCGGGCGGACAGTTCTTC.

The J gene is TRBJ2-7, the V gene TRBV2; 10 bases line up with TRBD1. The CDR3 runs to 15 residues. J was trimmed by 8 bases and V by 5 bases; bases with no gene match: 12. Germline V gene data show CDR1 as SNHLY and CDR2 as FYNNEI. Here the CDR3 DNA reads TGTGCCAGCAGTCAAGGCCCGGGACAGGGGCCCCAGCAGTACTTC. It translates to CASSQGPGQGPQQYF.

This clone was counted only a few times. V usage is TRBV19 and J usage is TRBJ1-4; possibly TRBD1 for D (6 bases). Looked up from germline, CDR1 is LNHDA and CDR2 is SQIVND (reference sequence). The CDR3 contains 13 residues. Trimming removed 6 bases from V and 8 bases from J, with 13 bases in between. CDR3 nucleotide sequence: TGTGCCAGTAGCCCCTCGGGGGCCGAAAAACTGTTTTTT. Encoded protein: CASSPSGAEKLFF.

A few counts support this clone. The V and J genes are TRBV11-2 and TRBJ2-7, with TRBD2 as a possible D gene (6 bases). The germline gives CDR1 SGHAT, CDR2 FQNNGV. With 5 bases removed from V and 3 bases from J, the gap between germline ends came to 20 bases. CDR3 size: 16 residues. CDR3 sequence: CASSPSIGQGGYEQYF. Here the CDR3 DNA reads TGTGCCAGCAGCCCTTCCATCGGGCAGGGAGGCTACGAGCAGTACTTC.

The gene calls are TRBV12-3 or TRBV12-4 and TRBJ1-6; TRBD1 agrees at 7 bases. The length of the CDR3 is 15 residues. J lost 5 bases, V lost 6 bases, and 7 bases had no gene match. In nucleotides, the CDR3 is TGTGCCAGCAGCTTTGAGACAGGGAATAATTCACCCCTCCACTTT. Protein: CASSFETGNNSPLHF.

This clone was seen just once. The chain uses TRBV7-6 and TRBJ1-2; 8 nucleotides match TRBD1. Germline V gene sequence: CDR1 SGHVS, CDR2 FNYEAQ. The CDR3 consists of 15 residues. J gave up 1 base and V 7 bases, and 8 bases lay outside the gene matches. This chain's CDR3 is CASTSGTGFNYGYTF. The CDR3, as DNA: TGTGCCAGCACCTCCGGGACAGGTTTTAACTATGGCTACACCTTC.

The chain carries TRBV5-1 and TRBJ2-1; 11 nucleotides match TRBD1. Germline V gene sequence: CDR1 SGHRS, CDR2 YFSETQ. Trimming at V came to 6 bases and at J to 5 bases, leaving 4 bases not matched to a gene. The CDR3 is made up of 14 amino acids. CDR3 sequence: CASTGQGAHNEQFF. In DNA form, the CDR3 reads TGCGCCAGCACTGGACAGGGGGCCCACAATGAGCAGTTCTTC.

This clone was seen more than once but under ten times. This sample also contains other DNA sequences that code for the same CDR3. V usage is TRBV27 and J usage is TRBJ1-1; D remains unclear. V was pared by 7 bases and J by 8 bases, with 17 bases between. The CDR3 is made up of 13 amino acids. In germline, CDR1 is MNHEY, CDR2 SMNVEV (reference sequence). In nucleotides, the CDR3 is TGTGCCAGCACGCCCCGGGCGGGCACCGAAGCTTTCTTT. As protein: CASTPRAGTEAFF.

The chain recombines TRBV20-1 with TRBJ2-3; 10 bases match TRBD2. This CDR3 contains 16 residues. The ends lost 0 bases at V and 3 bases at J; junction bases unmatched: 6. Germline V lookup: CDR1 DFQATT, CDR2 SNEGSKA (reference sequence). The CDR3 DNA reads TGCAGTGCTAGAGATGTTCTAGCGGGAGAGACAGATACGCAGTATTTT. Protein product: CSARDVLAGETDTQYF.